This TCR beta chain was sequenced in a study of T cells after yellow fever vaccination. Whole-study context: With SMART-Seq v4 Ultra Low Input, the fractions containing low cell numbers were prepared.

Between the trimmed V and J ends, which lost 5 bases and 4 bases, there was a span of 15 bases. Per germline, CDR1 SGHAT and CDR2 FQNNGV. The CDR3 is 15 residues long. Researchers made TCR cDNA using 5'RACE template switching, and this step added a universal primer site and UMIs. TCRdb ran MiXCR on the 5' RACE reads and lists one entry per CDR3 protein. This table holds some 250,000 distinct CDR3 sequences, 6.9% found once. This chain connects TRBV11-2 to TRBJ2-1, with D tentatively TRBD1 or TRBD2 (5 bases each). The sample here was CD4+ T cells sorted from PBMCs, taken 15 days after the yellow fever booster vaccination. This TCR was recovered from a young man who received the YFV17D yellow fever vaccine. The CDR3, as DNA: TGTGCCAGCAGCCCACGGGACGGGAAGTACAATGAGCAGTTCTTC. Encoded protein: CASSPRDGKYNEQFF.